These 14 T cell receptor beta chains share one sample of origin, sequenced in a study of Ad26.COV2.S vaccination and SARS-CoV-2 variants. Produced via immunoSEQ multiplex PCR; TCRdb's table is partial and in-frame only. The sample has around 340,000 clones, approximately 90% seen once. The treatment was: 15 to 20 received Ad26.COV2.S at low or high dose, single or two shots; roughly 5 received placebo; per-sample allocation not given. Sampling was performed 63 days after the first vaccine or placebo injection. The specimen was peripheral blood, collected in a trial of Ad26.COV2.S vaccine versus placebo. The source of these receptors is a person between 18 and 65 years old who received the Ad26.COV2.S COVID-19 vaccine or a placebo.

The chain employs TRBV7-3 and TRBJ2-7; D might be TRBD2 (6 bases). The CDR3 contains 14 residues. Germline V gene sequence: CDR1 SGHTA, CDR2 FQGTGA. The V end was cut by 5 bases, the J end by 5 bases, with 16 bases between. The CDR3 loop reads CASSTIRDSNEQYF. The CDR3 bases are TGTGCCAGCAGCACAATCCGGGACTCGAACGAGCAGTACTTC. Variable domain in full (rest from reference TRBV7-3 and TRBJ2-7): GAGVSQTPSNKVTEKGKYVELRCDPISGHTALYWYRQSLGQGPEFLIYFQGTGAADDSGLPNDRFFAVRPEGSVSTLKIQRTERGDSAVYLCASSTIRDSNEQYFGPGTRLTVT.

The chain combines TRBV6-5 with TRBJ1-2; tentatively, D is TRBD1 (5 bases). CDR3 length: 13 amino acids. V was shortened by 8 bases and J by 3 bases, with 13 bases between the two germline ends. CDR1 is MNHEY, CDR2 SVGAGI, per germline. This CDR3 is CASGEGRYYGYTF. In DNA form, the CDR3 reads TGTGCCAGCGGGGAGGGGCGGTACTATGGCTACACCTTC.

The CDR3 region has the DNA TGTGCCAGCAGCGTAGCCTCCCGCTTAGACGGTGAGCAGTTCTTC. Residues: CASSVASRLDGEQFF. V and J are TRBV9 and TRBJ2-1; D call uncertain. The CDR3 runs to 15 residues. V lost 0 bases and J 9 bases, leaving 16 bases between the germline ends. Germline CDR1 and CDR2: SGDLS and YYNGEE.

V usage is TRBV4-3 and J usage is TRBJ1-5, with 7 bases matching TRBD1. The CDR3 sequence is 15 residues long. Looked up from germline, CDR1 is LGHNA and CDR2 is YSLEER. Losses at the gene ends were 1 base for V and 7 bases for J; bases not matched to a gene: 7. CDR3 protein: CASSQGGQLRQPQHF. CDR3 sequence (DNA): TGCGCCAGCAGCCAAGGGGGACAGTTAAGGCAGCCCCAGCATTTT.

This chain links TRBV12-5 with TRBJ2-7; no firm D call. From germline, CDR1 is LGHNT and CDR2 FRNRAP. CDR3 size: 14 residues. V was pared by 2 bases and J by 0 bases, with 8 bases between. The CDR3 reads CASGLSSNSYEQYF. The CDR3 coding sequence is TGTGCTAGTGGTTTGTCCAGCAACTCCTACGAGCAGTACTTC. The full variable domain, in which reference TRBV12-5 and TRBJ2-7 provide the parts outside the CDR3, is DARVTQTPRHKVTEMGQEVTMRCQPILGHNTVFWYRQTMMQGLELLAYFRNRAPLDDSGMPKDRFSAEMPDATLATLKIQPSEPRDSAVYFCASGLSSNSYEQYFGPGTRLTVT.

The chain uses TRBV2 and TRBJ2-7, with unresolved D. Germline lookup yields CDR1 SNHLY and CDR2 FYNNEI. V was clipped by 8 bases and J by 0 bases, with 14 bases between them. The CDR3 is 14 residues long. The CDR3 DNA is TGTGCCAGCCACCAGACCGGAAGCTCCTACGAGCAGTACTTC. Translating gives CASHQTGSSYEQYF.

This chain connects TRBV4-2 to TRBJ2-7; 12 positions match TRBD2. The CDR3 spans 15 residues. CDR1 and CDR2 from the germline V gene are LGHNA and YNFKEQ. V lost 3 bases, J lost 3 bases, and 3 bases stayed unmatched. DNA for the CDR3: TGTGCCAGCAGCCAGACTAGCGGGGGAAACTACGAGCAGTACTTC. Amino acids: CASSQTSGGNYEQYF.

The chain carries TRBV19 and TRBJ1-1, with 7 bases that match TRBD1. Trimming took 7 bases from V and 0 from J; bases not matched to a gene: 8. The CDR3 spans 15 residues. The germline gives CDR1 LNHDA, CDR2 SQIVND (reference sequence). CDR3 residues: CASKRGHLVNTEAFF. In DNA, the CDR3 is TGTGCCAGTAAAAGGGGGCACCTTGTGAACACTGAAGCTTTCTTT.

The V call is TRBV4-3, the J call TRBJ1-5, with D unresolved. Trimming removed 0 bases from V and 7 bases from J, with 7 bases in between. Per the germline V gene, CDR1 is LGHNA and CDR2 is YSLEER. This CDR3 has 13 amino acids. The CDR3 DNA reads TGCGCCAGCAGCCAAGAGGCGAGACAGCCCCAGCATTTT. Protein: CASSQEARQPQHF.

This rearrangement joins TRBV19 to TRBJ1-1; no clear D. V lost 6 bases to trimming and J lost 0 bases, with 20 bases between them. The CDR3 sequence is 17 residues long. CDR1 and CDR2 (germline): LNHDA, SQIVND (reference sequence). CDR3 amino acids: CASSMASLGVLNTEAFF. The CDR3 region has the DNA TGTGCCAGTAGCATGGCAAGTTTAGGAGTTTTGAACACTGAAGCTTTCTTT.

The genes are TRBV27 and TRBJ1-2; 9 bases align to TRBD1. The junction had 5 bases not matched to a gene; V was cut back by 2 bases and J by 7 bases. CDR3 length equals 14 residues. Germline CDR1 MNHEY, CDR2 SMNVEV (reference sequence). CDR3 sequence reads: CASSLRTGASGYTF. CDR3 bases: TGTGCCAGCAGTTTAAGGACAGGGGCTAGTGGCTACACCTTC.

The chain carries TRBV24-1 and TRBJ2-3; D may be TRBD1 (6 bases). The CDR3 is 15 amino acids. CDR1 is KGHDR and CDR2 is SFDVKD in the germline V gene. Trimming cost V 3 bases and J 3 bases, with 12 bases left between them. The CDR3 protein is CATSDPQGFTDTQYF. Written as DNA, the CDR3 is TGTGCCACCAGTGATCCCCAGGGGTTTACAGATACGCAGTATTTT.

The DNA of the CDR3 is TGCGCCAGCAGCCCAAGACAAGGGGTGTACGGCGAGCAGTACTTC. This translates into CASSPRQGVYGEQYF. This chain links TRBV5-1 with TRBJ2-7, with D tentatively TRBD1 (5 bases). CDR3 length: 15 residues. Trimming pared 4 bases from V and 6 bases from J, leaving 20 bases between. Germline V gene data show CDR1 as SGHRS and CDR2 as YFSETQ. Together with reference TRBV5-1 and TRBJ2-7, the CDR3 gives the full variable domain: KAGVTQTPRYLIKTRGQQVTLSCSPISGHRSVSWYQQTPGQGLQFLFEYFSETQRNKGNFPGRFSGRQFSNSRSEMNVSTLELGDSALYLCASSPRQGVYGEQYFGPGTRLTVT.

The V gene is TRBV5-1, the J gene TRBJ2-1; TRBD2 aligns across 13 bases. CDR1 is SGHRS and CDR2 is YFSETQ in the germline V gene. CDR3 length: 15 residues. V gave up 4 bases and J gave up 8 bases; unmatched junction bases: 6. The CDR3: CASSRGLAGKDEQFF. Written as DNA, the CDR3 is TGCGCCAGCAGCAGGGGACTAGCGGGAAAGGATGAGCAGTTCTTC.